Following are 27 T cell receptor beta chains from one sample sequenced in a study of HIV-infected children after antiretroviral therapy interruption. Treatment: PENTA 11 planned treatment interruption arm or continuous ART arm. Unique molecular identifiers were included in an RNA-based 3' RACE TCR library. One entry per CDR3 protein, called by TCRdb with MiXCR from the 3' RACE reads. The sample has some 41,000 distinct CDR3 sequences, about 7% seen once. Sequenced here: CD45RA+ CD4+ T cells from PBMCs, pooled from several time points, sampled from a donor given antiretroviral therapy, either interrupted or continuous. This sample's subset: naive CD4+ CD45RA+ CD45RO- T cells. These receptors originate from a pool of human donors with HIV.

The chain carries TRBV4-1 and TRBJ1-5, with D possibly TRBD1 on 6 matching bases. Trimming took 1 base from V and 7 from J, leaving 11 bases between them. This CDR3 region has 14 residues. Per the germline V gene, CDR1 is MGHRA and CDR2 is YSYEKL. The CDR3 sequence is CASSQVWGPQPQHF. CDR3 in DNA: TGCGCCAGCAGCCAAGTTTGGGGGCCCCAGCCCCAGCATTTT.

This clonotype was seen ten or more times. This sequence joins TRBV7-2 and TRBJ2-5, with 8 bases lining up with TRBD2. Trimming removed 6 bases from V and 3 bases from J; junction bases left unmatched: 3. CDR1 SGHTA and CDR2 FQGNSA come from the germline V gene. This CDR3 contains 13 residues. Written as DNA, the CDR3 is TGTGCCAGCAGAGGACTAGCAGAAGAGACCCAGTACTTC. Amino acid sequence: CASRGLAEETQYF.

Only a few counts were recorded for this clonotype. The V and J genes are TRBV27 and TRBJ2-5; 11 positions agree with TRBD1. The CDR3 contains 14 residues. The germline gives CDR1 MNHEY, CDR2 SMNVEV (reference sequence). Unmatched junction bases numbered 1, after V lost 2 bases and J lost 5 bases. CDR3 protein: CASSLGTGGETQYF. The CDR3, as DNA: TGTGCCAGCAGTTTAGGGACAGGGGGGGAGACCCAGTACTTC.

This clonotype was found a few times. The chain combines TRBV21-1 with TRBJ2-2. TRBV21-1 represents a pseudogene. The CDR3 loop spans 11 amino acids. Written as DNA, the CDR3 is TGTGCCGCCGGAGTATTCGGGGAGCTGTTTTTT. This encodes CAAGVFGELFF.

This clonotype came up many times. The genes are TRBV14 and TRBJ2-7; 7 nucleotides line up with TRBD1. V shed 4 bases, J shed 3 bases, and the junction held 3 bases outside the gene matches. The CDR3 length is 13 residues. Germline V gene sequence: CDR1 SGHDN, CDR2 FVKESK. CDR3 residues: CASSRTGDYEQYF. CDR3 DNA sequence: TGTGCCAGCAGCCGGACAGGAGACTACGAGCAGTACTTC.

This clonotype was observed many times. This sequence joins TRBV6-6 and TRBJ2-5, with 8 bases lining up with TRBD1. The V gene's germline CDR1 is MNHNY and CDR2 SVGAGI (reference sequence). V gave up 6 bases and J gave up 5 bases; unmatched junction bases: 11. CDR3 length equals 15 residues. The DNA for the CDR3 is TGTGCCAGCAGCAGGACAGGGACACATGGGGAGACCCAGTACTTC. The encoded protein is CASSRTGTHGETQYF.

CDR3 loop: CSGGTGYPREAFF. The CDR3 bases are TGCAGTGGAGGGACAGGGTATCCACGTGAAGCTTTCTTT. The chain links TRBV20-1 to TRBJ1-1, with 9 bases fitting TRBD1. V was pared by 7 bases and J by 7 bases, with 10 bases of the junction left unmatched. This CDR3 comprises 13 residues. The germline V gene has CDR1 DFQATT and CDR2 SNEGSKA (reference sequence).

This clonotype occurred many times. The chain uses TRBV10-1 and TRBJ2-7, with TRBD2 matching 7 bases. The CDR3 is made up of 14 amino acids. V was pared by 2 bases and J by 11 bases, with 12 bases of the junction left unmatched. Germline assignment: CDR1 WNHNN and CDR2 SYGVQD (reference sequence). As DNA, the CDR3 is TGCGCCAGCAGTGAGCTGATAGCGGGTGAGAGGAAGTACTTC. It encodes CASSELIAGERKYF.

This clonotype has a count of ten or more. One end of the junction does not line up with germline, which may come from a read error. The gene calls are TRBV4-2 and TRBJ1-5; TRBD1 is a possible D gene (6 bases). Per the germline V gene, CDR1 is LGHNA and CDR2 is YNFKEQ. The CDR3 has 15 amino acids. CDR3 amino acids: CASSPQGRDNQAPLF. In DNA, the CDR3 is TGTGCCAGCAGCCCCCAGGGGCGCGACAACCAGGCTCCGCTTTTT.

This clonotype was picked up many times. The gene calls are TRBV6-6 and TRBJ2-7; TRBD2 might be the D (7 bases). V gave up 5 bases and J gave up 10 bases, with 24 bases separating them. Germline V lookup: CDR1 MNHNY, CDR2 SVGAGI (reference sequence). The length of the CDR3 is 15 residues. CDR3 bases: TGTGCCAGCAGTGATAGGGACTGGGGGGGCTATGAACAGTACTTC. It encodes CASSDRDWGGYEQYF.

This clonotype was seen only a few times. The chain is built from TRBV6-1 and TRBJ2-1, with 10 bases matching TRBD2. Germline V gene lookup returns CDR1 MNHNS and CDR2 SASEGT. J gave up 6 bases and V 9 bases, and 11 bases lay outside the gene matches. The length of the CDR3 is 15 residues. The CDR3 region has the DNA TGTGCCAGTTCTCCTCCTAGCGGGGGTCGCAATGAGCAGTTCTTC. Translation: CASSPPSGGRNEQFF.

This clonotype has ten or more counts. The CDR3 protein is CASSLGDRLNEKLFF. CDR3 DNA sequence: TGTGCCAGCAGCCTAGGGGACAGGCTTAATGAAAAACTGTTTTTT. This sequence joins TRBV7-2 and TRBJ1-4, with 8 bases identical to TRBD1. This CDR3 is built from 15 residues. Looked up from germline, CDR1 is SGHTA and CDR2 is FQGNSA. With V trimmed by 5 bases and J by 4 bases, 6 bases remained unmatched.

This clonotype was counted ten times or more. In DNA form, the CDR3 reads TGCGCCAGCAGCTTGGTGCTAGCGGGGGGGCGCGAGCAGTACTTC. Amino acid sequence: CASSLVLAGGREQYF. The chain is built from TRBV5-1 and TRBJ2-7; 12 bases align to TRBD2. Germline V gives CDR1 SGHRS, CDR2 YFSETQ. With 0 bases clipped from V and 6 bases from J, the junction kept 4 bases outside the gene matches. The CDR3 runs to 15 residues.

This clonotype was picked up many times. This chain links TRBV2 with TRBJ2-2; TRBD2 aligns across 8 bases. V gave up 4 bases and J gave up 5 bases; unmatched junction bases: 6. This CDR3 comprises 15 residues. Germline-derived CDR1 and CDR2 are SNHLY and FYNNEI. CDR3 region: CASSAAGGGTGELFF. CDR3 nucleotides: TGTGCCAGCAGTGCAGCCGGGGGGGGGACCGGGGAGCTGTTTTTT.

This clonotype was detected ten times or more. This sequence joins TRBV14 and TRBJ1-1, with D possibly TRBD1 on 6 matching bases. Germline V gives CDR1 SGHDN, CDR2 FVKESK. The CDR3 is made up of 14 amino acids. The ends were cut back, 5 bases at V and 3 bases at J, with 13 bases in the middle. The CDR3 sequence: CASSKLGGHTEAFF. In DNA, the CDR3 is TGTGCCAGCAGCAAACTGGGGGGCCACACTGAAGCTTTCTTT.

This clonotype has a handful of counts. J is TRBJ2-2 and V is TRBV1. TRBV1 is a listed pseudogene. The CDR3 is made up of 17 amino acids. In nucleotides, the CDR3 is TGCACCTGCAGTGCAGATCTGGGGACAGCAAACACCGGGCAGCTCTACTTT. Its protein is CTCSADLGTANTGQLYF.

This clonotype was counted ten times or more. The genes are TRBV28 and TRBJ1-5; D call uncertain. There are 11 residues in the CDR3. CDR1 MDHEN and CDR2 SYDVKM come from the germline V gene. The ends were cut back, 6 bases at V and 4 bases at J, with 4 bases in the middle. The CDR3 is CASRRNQPQHF. For the CDR3, the DNA is TGTGCCAGCAGGAGAAATCAGCCCCAGCATTTT.

The chain couples TRBV7-2 to TRBJ2-1; D is undetermined. V shed 0 bases and J shed 6 bases, with 9 bases lying between them. Germline-derived CDR1 and CDR2 are SGHTA and FQGNSA. This CDR3 has 14 amino acids. CDR3 sequence: CASSLAAESNEQFF. CDR3 bases: TGTGCCAGCAGCTTAGCCGCTGAAAGCAATGAGCAGTTCTTC.

The sample holds many counts of this clonotype. The chain carries TRBV5-4 and TRBJ1-1; no clear D. CDR3 length: 13 amino acids. Trimming left V 0 bases short and J 1 base short, with 4 bases between. Germline V gene lookup returns CDR1 SGHNT and CDR2 YYREEE (reference sequence). CDR3 sequence: CASSLDRNTEAFF. In DNA, the CDR3 is TGTGCCAGCAGCTTGGACAGGAACACTGAAGCTTTCTTT.

The chain combines TRBV6-1 with TRBJ1-5; TRBD1 aligns across 10 bases. The ends lost 6 bases at V and 1 base at J; junction bases unmatched: 3. The CDR3 is made up of 15 amino acids. CDR1 is MNHNS and CDR2 is SASEGT in the germline V gene. Here the CDR3 reads CASRGTGVSNQPQHF. CDR3 in DNA: TGTGCCAGCAGGGGGACAGGGGTGAGCAATCAGCCCCAGCATTTT.

This clonotype was observed at least ten times. Mismatch with germline at one junction end may stem from a read error. This chain joins TRBV4-2 and TRBJ1-6; D gene ambiguous. This CDR3 is 10 amino acids long. Germline loops: CDR1 LGHNA, CDR2 YNFKEQ. CDR3 sequence (DNA): TGTGCCAGCAGCCTCGCGCCCCTCTACTTT. Encoded protein: CASSLAPLYF.

This clonotype was picked up many times. J is TRBJ1-3 and V is TRBV12-3 or TRBV12-4; D is unresolved. The length of the CDR3 is 14 residues. The V end was cut by 7 bases, the J end by 2 bases, with 12 bases between. The CDR3 here is CASIPGDPGNTIYF. DNA for the CDR3: TGTGCCAGCATCCCCGGCGACCCTGGAAACACCATATATTTT.

This clonotype was counted at least ten times. V gene TRBV28 combines with J gene TRBJ2-7, with 7 bases lining up with TRBD1. V was clipped by 7 bases and J by 2 bases; unmatched bases: 8. CDR1 and CDR2 from the germline V gene are MDHEN and SYDVKM. The CDR3 totals 14 residues. The CDR3: CASKPDRVAYEQYF. The DNA of the CDR3 is TGTGCCAGCAAACCTGACAGGGTCGCCTACGAGCAGTACTTC.

Ten or more counts support this clonotype. The chain employs TRBV18 and TRBJ2-2; D is unclear. V gave up 4 bases and J gave up 6 bases, with 6 bases separating them. This CDR3 has 12 residues. The V gene's germline CDR1 is KGHSH and CDR2 LQKENI. The CDR3 is CASSRASGELFF. The CDR3 DNA sequence: TGTGCCAGCTCACGGGCGTCCGGGGAGCTGTTTTTT.

This clonotype showed up many times. The CDR3 here is CASSDRGREWPKNIQYF. Written as DNA, the CDR3 is TGTGCCAGCAGCGATAGAGGGAGGGAATGGCCCAAAAACATTCAGTACTTC. This chain connects TRBV6-1 to TRBJ2-4; 7 bases agree with TRBD2. Trimming at V came to 6 bases and at J to 2 bases, leaving 13 bases not matched to a gene. Germline CDR1 and CDR2: MNHNS and SASEGT. The CDR3 runs 17 residues.

The genes are TRBV6-1 and TRBJ2-7; D is undetermined. Trimming stripped 6 bases from V and 1 base from J, with 7 bases between. CDR1 and CDR2 (germline): MNHNS, SASEGT. The CDR3 sequence is 12 residues long. The CDR3 nucleotides are TGTGCCAGCAGCGGACGGTCCTACGAGCAGTACTTC. Its protein product is CASSGRSYEQYF.

Many counts were recorded for this clonotype. This rearrangement joins TRBV12-3 or TRBV12-4 to TRBJ2-7, with D uncertain. V lost 3 bases and J 2 bases, leaving 14 bases between the germline ends. CDR3 length: 15 amino acids. Here the CDR3 DNA reads TGTGCCAGCAGTTTTTTCTATGCAGGCCCCTACGAGCAGTACTTC. It yields the protein CASSFFYAGPYEQYF.